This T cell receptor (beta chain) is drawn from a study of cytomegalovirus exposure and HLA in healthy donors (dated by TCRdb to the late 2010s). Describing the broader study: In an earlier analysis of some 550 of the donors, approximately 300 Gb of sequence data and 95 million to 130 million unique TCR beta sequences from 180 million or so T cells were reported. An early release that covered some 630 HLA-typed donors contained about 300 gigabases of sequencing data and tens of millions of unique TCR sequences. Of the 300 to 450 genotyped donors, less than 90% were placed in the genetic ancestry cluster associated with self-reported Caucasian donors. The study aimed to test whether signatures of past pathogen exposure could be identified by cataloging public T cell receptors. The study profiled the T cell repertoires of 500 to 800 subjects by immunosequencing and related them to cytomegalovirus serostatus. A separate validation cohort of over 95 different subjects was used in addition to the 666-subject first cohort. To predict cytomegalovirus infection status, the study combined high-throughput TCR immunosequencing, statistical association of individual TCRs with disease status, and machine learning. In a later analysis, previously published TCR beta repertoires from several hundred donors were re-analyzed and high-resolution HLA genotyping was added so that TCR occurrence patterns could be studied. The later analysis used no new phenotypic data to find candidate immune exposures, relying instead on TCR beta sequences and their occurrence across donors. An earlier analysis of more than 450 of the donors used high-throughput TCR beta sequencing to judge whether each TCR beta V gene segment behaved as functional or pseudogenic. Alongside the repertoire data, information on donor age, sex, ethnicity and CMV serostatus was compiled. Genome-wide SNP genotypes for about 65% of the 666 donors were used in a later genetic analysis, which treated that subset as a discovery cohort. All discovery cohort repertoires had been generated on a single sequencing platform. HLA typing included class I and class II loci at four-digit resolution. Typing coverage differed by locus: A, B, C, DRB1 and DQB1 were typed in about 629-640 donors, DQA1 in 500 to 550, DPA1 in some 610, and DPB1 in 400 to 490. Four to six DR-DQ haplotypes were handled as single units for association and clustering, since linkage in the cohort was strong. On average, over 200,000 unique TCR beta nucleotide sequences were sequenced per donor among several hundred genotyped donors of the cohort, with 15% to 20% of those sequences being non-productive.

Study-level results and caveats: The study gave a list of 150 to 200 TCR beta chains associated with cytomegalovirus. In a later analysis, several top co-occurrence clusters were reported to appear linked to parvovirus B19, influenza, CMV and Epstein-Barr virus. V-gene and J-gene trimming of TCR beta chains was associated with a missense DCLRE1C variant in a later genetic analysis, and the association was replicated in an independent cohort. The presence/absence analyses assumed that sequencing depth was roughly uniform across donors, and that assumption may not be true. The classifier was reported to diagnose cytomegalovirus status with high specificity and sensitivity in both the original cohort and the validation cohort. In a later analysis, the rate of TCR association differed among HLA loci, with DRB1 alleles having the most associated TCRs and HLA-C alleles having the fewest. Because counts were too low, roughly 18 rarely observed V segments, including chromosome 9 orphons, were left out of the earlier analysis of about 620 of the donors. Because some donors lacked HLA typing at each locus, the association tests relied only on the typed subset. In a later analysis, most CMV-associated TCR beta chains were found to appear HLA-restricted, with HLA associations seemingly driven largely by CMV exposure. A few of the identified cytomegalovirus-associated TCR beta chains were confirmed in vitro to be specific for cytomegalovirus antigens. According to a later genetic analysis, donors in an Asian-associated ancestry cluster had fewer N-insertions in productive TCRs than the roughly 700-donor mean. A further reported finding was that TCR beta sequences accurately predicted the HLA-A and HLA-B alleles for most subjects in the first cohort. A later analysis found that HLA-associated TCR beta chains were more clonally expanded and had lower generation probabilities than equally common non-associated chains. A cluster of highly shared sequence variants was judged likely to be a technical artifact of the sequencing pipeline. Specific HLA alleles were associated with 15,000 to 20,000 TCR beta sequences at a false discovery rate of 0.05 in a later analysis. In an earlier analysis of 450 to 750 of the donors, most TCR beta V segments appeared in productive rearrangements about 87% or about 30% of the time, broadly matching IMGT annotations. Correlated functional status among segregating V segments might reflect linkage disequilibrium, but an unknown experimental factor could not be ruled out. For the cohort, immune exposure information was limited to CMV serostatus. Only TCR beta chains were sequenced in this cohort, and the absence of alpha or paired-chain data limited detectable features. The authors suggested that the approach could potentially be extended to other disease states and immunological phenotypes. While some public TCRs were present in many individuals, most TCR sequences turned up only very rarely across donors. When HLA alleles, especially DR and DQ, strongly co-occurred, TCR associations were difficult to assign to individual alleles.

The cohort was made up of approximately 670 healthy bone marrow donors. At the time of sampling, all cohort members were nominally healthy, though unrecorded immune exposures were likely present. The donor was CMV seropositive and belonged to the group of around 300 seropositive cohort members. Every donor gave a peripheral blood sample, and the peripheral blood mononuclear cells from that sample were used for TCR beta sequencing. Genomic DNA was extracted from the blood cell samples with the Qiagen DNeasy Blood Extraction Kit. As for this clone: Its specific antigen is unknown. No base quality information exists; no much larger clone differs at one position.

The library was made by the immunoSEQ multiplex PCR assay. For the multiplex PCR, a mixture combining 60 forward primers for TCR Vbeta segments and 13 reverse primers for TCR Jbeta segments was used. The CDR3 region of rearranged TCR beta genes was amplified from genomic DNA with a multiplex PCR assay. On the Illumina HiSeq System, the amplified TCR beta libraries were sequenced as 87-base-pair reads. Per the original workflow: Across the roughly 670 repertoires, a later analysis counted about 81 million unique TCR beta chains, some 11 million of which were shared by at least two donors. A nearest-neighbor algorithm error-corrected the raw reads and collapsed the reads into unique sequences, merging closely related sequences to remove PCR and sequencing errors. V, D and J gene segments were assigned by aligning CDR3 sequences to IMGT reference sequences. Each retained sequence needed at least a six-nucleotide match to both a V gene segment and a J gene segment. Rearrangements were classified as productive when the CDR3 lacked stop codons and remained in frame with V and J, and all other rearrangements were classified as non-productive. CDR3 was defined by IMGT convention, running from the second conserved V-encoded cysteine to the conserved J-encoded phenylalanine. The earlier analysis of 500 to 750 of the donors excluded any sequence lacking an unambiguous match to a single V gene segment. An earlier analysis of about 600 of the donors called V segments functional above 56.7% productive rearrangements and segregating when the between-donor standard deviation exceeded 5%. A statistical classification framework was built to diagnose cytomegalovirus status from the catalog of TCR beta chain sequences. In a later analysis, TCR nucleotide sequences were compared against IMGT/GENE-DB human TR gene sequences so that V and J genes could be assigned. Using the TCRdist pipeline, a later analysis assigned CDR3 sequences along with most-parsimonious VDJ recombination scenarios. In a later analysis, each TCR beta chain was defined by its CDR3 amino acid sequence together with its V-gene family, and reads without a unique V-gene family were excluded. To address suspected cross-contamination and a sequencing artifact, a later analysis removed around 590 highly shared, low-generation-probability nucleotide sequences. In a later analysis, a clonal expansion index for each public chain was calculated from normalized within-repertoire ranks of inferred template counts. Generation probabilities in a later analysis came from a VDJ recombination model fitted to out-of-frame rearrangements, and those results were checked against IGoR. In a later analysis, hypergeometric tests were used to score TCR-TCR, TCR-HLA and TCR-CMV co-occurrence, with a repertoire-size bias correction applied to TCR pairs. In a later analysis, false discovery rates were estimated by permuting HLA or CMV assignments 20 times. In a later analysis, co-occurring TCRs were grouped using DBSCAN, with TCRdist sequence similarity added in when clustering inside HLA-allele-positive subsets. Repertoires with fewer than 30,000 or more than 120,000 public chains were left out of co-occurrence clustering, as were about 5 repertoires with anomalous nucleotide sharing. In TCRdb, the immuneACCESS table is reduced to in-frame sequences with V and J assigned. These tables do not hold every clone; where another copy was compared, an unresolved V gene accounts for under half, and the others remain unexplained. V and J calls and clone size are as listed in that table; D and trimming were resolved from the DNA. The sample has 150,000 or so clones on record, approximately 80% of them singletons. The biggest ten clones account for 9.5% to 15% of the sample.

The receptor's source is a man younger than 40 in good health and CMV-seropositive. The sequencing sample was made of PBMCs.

The CDR3 region has the sequence CASSPPGYGYTF. The DNA reads as follows: TGTGCCAGTAGTCCTCCGGGTTATGGCTACACCTTC. The chain is encoded by TRBV19 joined to TRBJ1-2, with no confident D gene call. CDR1 LNHDA and CDR2 SQIVND were looked up in the germline V gene (reference sequence). The CDR3 starts with the cysteine, ends with the phenylalanine, and has 12 residues. Kept here is only the CDR3 DNA, which spans 36 bases and is read in frame from base 1. The trim is 5 bases for V and 5 bases for J, with a gap of 9 bases between the germline ends. The CDR3 plus the reference TRBV19 and TRBJ1-2 genes for the other parts give the full variable domain: DGGITQSPKYLFRKEGQNVTLSCEQNLNHDAMYWYRQDPGQGLRLIYYSQIVNDFQKGDIAEGYSVSREKKESFPLTVTSAQKNPTAFYLCASSPPGYGYTFGSGTRLTVV.